Listed below are T cell receptor beta chains from one sample, sequenced in a study of T cell responses to AZD1222 COVID-19 vaccine. The method was immunoSEQ multiplex PCR; TCRdb's version includes in-frame clones alone and lacks a portion of them. The table lists around 83,000 clones, 86% of them singletons. Sample: peripheral blood, taken on day 0 of AZD1222 vaccination. Source of these receptors: an adult in good health. Both conserved end residues are part of each CDR3. Fields, in order: V gene, D gene, clone size, J gene, CDR3 DNA, CDR3 protein. A D gene is named only where the DNA matches it firmly. Size is stated for part of the rows, as once, few or many counts, or as a class when the clone is expanded.

>TRBV7-6|NA|NA|TRBJ2-2
TGTGCCAGCAGCTTGGAGACAGGCGGAGGCCGATTTAACACCGGGGAGCTGTTTTTT
CASSLETGGGRFNTGELFF
>TRBV3-1/TRBV3-2|NA|few|TRBJ2-7
TGTGCCAGCTCCCTTAAATCTTACGAGCAGTACTTC
CASSLKSYEQYF
>TRBV2|NA|NA|TRBJ2-5
TGTGCCAGCAGTGAACTAGAAGAGACCCAGTACTTC
CASSELEETQYF
>TRBV6-1|NA|NA|TRBJ1-3
TGTGCCAGCAGTGAAGCGCTTCAGGGTTTCGGAAACACCATATATTTT
CASSEALQGFGNTIYF
>TRBV6-5|TRBD1|NA|TRBJ1-3
TGTGCCAGCAGTTACCGCCGGACAGGGTTGGACACCATATATTTT
CASSYRRTGLDTIYF
>TRBV6-1|NA|once|TRBJ1-1
TGTGCCAGCAGTGAAAAGAACACTGAAGCTTTCTTT
CASSEKNTEAFF
>TRBV7-3|NA|NA|TRBJ2-1
TGTGCCAGCAGCTCCCGACAGGGAGGCTCCTACAATGAGCAGTTCTTC
CASSSRQGGSYNEQFF
>TRBV5-4|TRBD2|NA|TRBJ2-7
TGTGCCAGCAGACCCGGGGGGGCGATAACATACGAGCAGTACTTC
CASRPGGAITYEQYF
>TRBV7-2|NA|few|TRBJ1-2
TGTGCCAGCAGCCCTCGGATAGACTATGGCTACACCTTC
CASSPRIDYGYTF
>TRBV7-9|NA|NA|TRBJ1-4
TGTGCCAGCAGCTTAGGGTACGGTGAAAAACTGTTTTTT
CASSLGYGEKLFF
>TRBV24-1|NA|NA|TRBJ2-2
TGTGCCACCAGTGCGGGAGGGGAGCTGTTTTTT
CATSAGGELFF
>TRBV25-1|TRBD2|NA|TRBJ2-2
TGTGCCAGCATAGCTTCGGGGGGATACACCGGGGAGCTGTTTTTT
CASIASGGYTGELFF
>TRBV9|TRBD2|NA|TRBJ2-1
TGTGCCAGCAGCGTAGCAGGGACTAGCGGGATCTATGAGCAGTTCTTC
CASSVAGTSGIYEQFF
>TRBV7-2|TRBD1|NA|TRBJ1-2
TGTGCCAGCAGCTTAGCCGTAACAGGGGGCCGTGGCTACACCTTC
CASSLAVTGGRGYTF
>TRBV29-1|NA|NA|TRBJ2-1
TGCAGCGGACCGGGAATCCATGAGCAGTTCTTC
CSGPGIHEQFF
>TRBV3-1/TRBV3-2|TRBD1|NA|TRBJ2-5
TGTGCCAGCAGCCAAGAACGGCCCCGGACAGGGTATCCCCTGTCCCTATGGGCCCAGTACTTC
CASSQERPRTGYPLSLWAQYF
>TRBV3-1/TRBV3-2|NA|NA|TRBJ1-6
TGTGCCTCCCAGGGCAGTCATAATTCACCCCTCCACTTT
CASQGSHNSPLHF
>TRBV6-5|NA|NA|TRBJ1-1
TGTGCCAGCAGTAACCCAGCCGAGTACACTGAAGCTTTCTTT
CASSNPAEYTEAFF
>TRBV7-6|TRBD2|NA|TRBJ2-2
TGTGCCAGCAGCTCCAGACTAGCGGGTTCCTACACCGGGGAGCTGTTTTTT
CASSSRLAGSYTGELFF
>TRBV27|TRBD1|few|TRBJ1-1
TGTGCCAGCAGTGCCCTGAGGGGGCTGGGGACTGAAGCTTTCTTT
CASSALRGLGTEAFF
>TRBV6-6|NA|NA|TRBJ1-2
TGTGCCAGCAGTAAACCCTGGGACACCTCGGGCTACACCTTC
CASSKPWDTSGYTF
>TRBV7-8|NA|NA|TRBJ1-2
TGTGCCAGCAGCTTAGCTTTTAATACGCAGGGACGAACTAACTATGGCTACACCTTC
CASSLAFNTQGRTNYGYTF
>TRBV5-6|NA|NA|TRBJ2-7
TGTGCCAGCAGCTTGGGTCCAGGATACGAGCAGTACTTC
CASSLGPGYEQYF
>TRBV7-9|NA|NA|TRBJ1-2
TGTGCCAGCAGCTTAGCCGAGACAACGGGCGGCTACACCTTC
CASSLAETTGGYTF